This T cell receptor beta chain was observed in a study of T cells in Graves' hyperthyroidism and ophthalmopathy. Study-level background: Peripheral blood was acquired at first diagnosis, ahead of any therapy whatsoever.

The CDR3 runs 19 residues. CDR1 DFQATT and CDR2 SNEGSKA come from the germline V gene (reference sequence). V shed 0 bases, J shed 3 bases, and the junction held 19 bases outside the gene matches. This clonotype was recorded many times. The CDR3 regions of TCR beta were amplified from RNA transcripts. First-round RT-PCR with HTBI primers amplified the TCR CDR3 region. MiXCR, applied by TCRdb to the multiplex PCR reads, yields one record per CDR3 protein. The sample carries roughly 350,000 distinct CDR3 sequences, approximately 15% recorded once. Stability of Graves' hyperthyroidism was defined as absent ophthalmopathy progression within 18 months. Recently diagnosed hyperthyroidism of less than 2 months' duration affected patients aged 18 to 65. Lactation, pregnancy, other autoimmune disease or uncontrolled infection led to exclusion of patients.

This TCR was recovered from a woman younger than 45 with Graves' hyperthyroidism. The chain recombines TRBV20-1 with TRBJ2-7; TRBD2 matches 8 bases. Sequenced material: blood. The CDR3 DNA reads as TGCAGTGCTAGAGATCGAATCCAAGCCACCGGGACTAGGGGCTACGAGCAGTACTTC. Residues: CSARDRIQATGTRGYEQYF.